These 6 T cell receptor beta chains originate from one sample sequenced in a study of T cell responses to AZD1222 COVID-19 vaccine (dated by TCRdb to the early 2020s). Library method: the immunoSEQ multiplex PCR assay. The immuneACCESS repertoire file appears here via TCRdb, limited to in-frame rearrangements. These files lack a portion of the clones; in checked studies, under half of the deficit traces to unresolved V genes, and the cause of the others is not known. The sample table contains some 150,000 clones; only one count was recorded for over 85% of them. The leading ten clones occupy about 3.9% of the sample. The time point label here, explained by the study, means: baseline before first vaccination. The sample in question was peripheral blood, obtained on day 0 of AZD1222 vaccination. These receptors were obtained from an adult in good health.

The chain combines TRBV9 with TRBJ1-4; a possible D gene is TRBD1 (6 bases). Trimming cost V 5 bases and J 7 bases, with 18 bases left between them. The CDR3 totals 15 residues. Germline V CDR1 and CDR2: SGDLS, YYNGEE. The CDR3 loop is CASRANPQGSEKLFF. In DNA, the CDR3 is TGTGCCAGCAGGGCCAACCCACAGGGTAGTGAAAAACTGTTTTTT.

J is TRBJ2-7 and V is TRBV7-2, with 10 bases matching TRBD2. The CDR3 has 15 amino acids. V was pared by 5 bases and J by 2 bases, with 6 bases of the junction left unmatched. Germline loops: CDR1 SGHTA, CDR2 FQGNSA. As DNA, the CDR3 is TGTGCCAGCAGCCTTCTAGCGGGAGTAGCCTACGAGCAGTACTTC. Residues: CASSLLAGVAYEQYF.

The chain uses TRBV15 and TRBJ1-6, with D possibly matching TRBD1 (5 bases). Trimming removed 5 bases at V and 14 bases at J, with 19 bases between. This CDR3 spans 14 amino acids. Germline V CDR1 and CDR2: LNHNV, YYDKDF (reference sequence). Here the CDR3 reads CATSAEQDMVTLHF. Written as DNA, the CDR3 is TGTGCCACCAGCGCGGAACAGGACATGGTCACCCTCCACTTT.

The V call is TRBV14, the J call TRBJ1-2; D is unclear. Per germline, CDR1 SGHDN and CDR2 FVKESK. The CDR3 runs 13 residues. The germline V and J ends were trimmed by 0 bases and 6 bases, with 8 bases remaining between them. CDR3 region: CASSQEAGHGYTF. In DNA, the CDR3 is TGTGCCAGCAGCCAAGAGGCCGGACATGGCTACACCTTC. Combining the CDR3 with reference TRBV14 and TRBJ1-2 gives the whole variable domain EAGVTQFPSHSVIEKGQTVTLRCDPISGHDNLYWYRRVMGKEIKFLLHFVKESKQDESGMPNNRFLAERTGGTYSTLKVQPAELEDSGVYFCASSQEAGHGYTFGSGTRLTVV.

The chain joins TRBV30 to TRBJ2-5; D possibly corresponds to TRBD2 (6 bases). This CDR3 spans 15 amino acids. The germline V gene has CDR1 GTSNPN and CDR2 SVGIG (reference sequence). The V gene lost 1 base and the J gene lost 1 base, with 13 bases spanning the gap. CDR3 bases: TGTGCCTGGAGTGGGGAAACTAGCCTCCAAGAGACCCAGTACTTC. Amino acids: CAWSGETSLQETQYF.

The CDR3 loop is CTSSQGRVKWRGANYGYTF. DNA of the CDR3: TGCACCAGCAGCCAAGGTCGGGTGAAGTGGAGGGGCGCTAACTATGGCTACACCTTC. The chain carries TRBV1 and TRBJ1-2. TRBV1 is designated a pseudogene. The CDR3 loop spans 19 amino acids.